This TCR beta chain originates from a study of cytomegalovirus exposure and HLA in healthy donors. General observations from the study: Reportedly, diagnosis of cytomegalovirus status by the classifier showed high specificity and sensitivity. Confirmation was obtained in vitro that a few CMV-associated chains are specific for CMV antigens. In the 95 to 150 validation repertoires, a later analysis found that first-cohort TCR clusters tended to co-occur. The authors enumerated over 150 TCR beta chains as linked to cytomegalovirus.

Note on this clone: Its antigen is still unknown.

Sequenced by immunoSEQ multiplex PCR; TCRdb stores in-frame clones only, minus some. The sample has 150,000 to 200,000 clones; about 90% are singletons. V lost 2 bases and J lost 4, with 9 bases in between. In germline, CDR1 is GTSNPN, CDR2 SVGIG (reference sequence). This CDR3 is 12 amino acids long. The sequenced sample consisted of PBMCs. The V gene is TRBV30, the J gene TRBJ2-7; D gene uncertain. The TCR comes from a man between 18 and 35 years old in good health and CMV-seropositive. CDR3 sequence (DNA): TGTGCCTGGAGTTCGTCCGGGTACGAGCAGTACTTC. Protein: CAWSSSGYEQYF.